The 4 T cell receptor beta chains reported below all come from one sample, sequenced in a study of blood T cell repertoires in COVID-19. Data came from immunoSEQ multiplex PCR; TCRdb stores just in-frame clones and leaves some out. This table has some 200,000 clones, approximately 85% appearing once. The source material was peripheral blood. Every receptor here comes from a woman aged 45-59 years with active or convalescent COVID-19.

The sample holds a few counts of this clone. The same CDR3 is also encoded by other DNA sequences in this sample. This CDR3 is CASSFGRAGNTIYF. The CDR3 nucleotides read TGTGCCAGCAGTTTTGGGAGGGCTGGAAACACCATATATTTT. V and J are TRBV27 and TRBJ1-3; D not resolved. Trimming removed 3 bases from V and 2 bases from J, with 8 bases in between. CDR1 is MNHEY, CDR2 SMNVEV, per germline (reference sequence). The CDR3 has 14 amino acids.

The chain couples TRBV11-1 to TRBJ2-1; TRBD2 aligns across 13 bases. Germline loops: CDR1 SGHAT, CDR2 FQDESV (reference sequence). CDR3 size: 15 residues. V lost 5 bases to trimming and J lost 5 bases; unmatched junction nucleotides: 3. CDR3 coding DNA: TGTGCCAGCAGCCCAGGGACTAGCGGGAACAATGAGCAGTTCTTC. Its protein product is CASSPGTSGNNEQFF. Combining the CDR3 with reference TRBV11-1 and TRBJ2-1 gives the whole variable domain EAEVAQSPRYKITEKSQAVAFWCDPISGHATLYWYRQILGQGPELLVQFQDESVVDDSQLPKDRFSAERLKGVDSTLKIQPAELGDSAMYLCASSPGTSGNNEQFFGPGTRLTVL.

The chain employs TRBV12-5 and TRBJ2-7, with 9 bases identical to TRBD1. Germline V gene sequence: CDR1 LGHNT, CDR2 FRNRAP. V lost 4 bases, J lost 0 bases, and 10 bases stayed unmatched. The CDR3 covers 17 residues. CDR3 sequence reads: CASGSLPGQGSSYEQYF. CDR3 nucleotides: TGTGCTAGTGGTTCCCTCCCGGGACAGGGTAGCTCCTACGAGCAGTACTTC.

J is TRBJ1-5 and V is TRBV28; D is uncertain. The CDR3 is 13 residues long. Trimming removed 5 bases from V and 5 bases from J, with 10 bases in between. CDR1 and CDR2 (germline): MDHEN, SYDVKM. Here the CDR3 DNA reads TGTGCCAGCAGTCCTCTCAGTTATCAGCCCCAGCATTTT. Its translation is CASSPLSYQPQHF.